A single sample is the source of the 9 T cell receptor beta chains below, sequenced in a study of cytomegalovirus exposure and HLA in healthy donors. Use of 60 Vbeta and 13 Jbeta primers characterized the PCR. TCRdb's table, derived via immunoSEQ multiplex PCR, lists solely in-frame clones and lacks some. The repertoire has about 140,000 clones, about 80% of them found once; the top ten carry 1.2% to 1.5%. The sequencing input was PBMCs. These TCRs come from a man aged 30 to 45 in good health and CMV-seropositive.

The J gene is TRBJ2-3, the V gene TRBV28, with D uncertain. The CDR3 covers 15 residues. The germline V gene has CDR1 MDHEN and CDR2 SYDVKM. V was trimmed by 2 bases and J by 3 bases, leaving 12 bases between them. The CDR3 DNA reads TGTGCCAGCAGTTTAGGCGGTTCCCCAACAGATACGCAGTATTTT. Residues: CASSLGGSPTDTQYF.

With regard to this clone: Other DNA sequences in this specimen translate into the identical CDR3. The rearrangement joins TRBV5-1 to TRBJ2-3, with TRBD2 matching over 14 bases. Germline CDR1 reads SGHRS; CDR2 reads YFSETQ. With V trimmed by 0 bases and J by 3 bases, 0 bases remained unmatched. The CDR3 loop spans 16 amino acids. The CDR3 DNA reads as TGCGCCAGCAGCTTGGGGACTAGCGGGAGGACAGATACGCAGTATTTT. Its protein product is CASSLGTSGRTDTQYF.

V is TRBV7-2 and J is TRBJ2-3; 7 bases match TRBD2. The CDR3 length is 15 residues. Germline lookup yields CDR1 SGHTA and CDR2 FQGNSA. V gave up 6 bases and J gave up 2 bases; unmatched junction bases: 8. CDR3 sequence: CASSLTGTTTDTQYF. The CDR3 region has the DNA TGTGCCAGCAGTCTAACCGGGACTACCACAGATACGCAGTATTTT.

This rearrangement joins TRBV28 to TRBJ2-7; D is ambiguous. From germline, CDR1 is MDHEN and CDR2 SYDVKM. The V end was cut by 6 bases, the J end by 6 bases, with 12 bases between. The CDR3 has 12 residues. The chain's CDR3 is CASRPIPGEQYF. The CDR3 bases are TGTGCCAGCAGACCGATCCCGGGCGAGCAGTACTTC.

The rearrangement links TRBV5-4 to TRBJ1-2; D possibly corresponds to TRBD1 (5 bases). The ends were cut back, 2 bases at V and 5 bases at J, with 22 bases in the middle. Germline V gene data show CDR1 as SGHNT and CDR2 as YYREEE (reference sequence). CDR3 length: 17 residues. CDR3 amino acids: CASSFPSGGVLAYGYTF. CDR3 nucleotides: TGTGCCAGCAGCTTTCCAAGCGGGGGGGTATTGGCGTATGGCTACACCTTC.

This chain uses TRBV7-7 with TRBJ2-1; 13 bases are a match to TRBD2. Trimming at V came to 3 bases and at J to 9 bases, leaving 5 bases not matched to a gene. This CDR3 is 15 amino acids long. CDR1 and CDR2 (germline): SSHAT, FNYEAQ (reference sequence). CDR3 DNA sequence: TGTGCCAGCAGCTTCGGACTAGCGGGAGAAAGTGAGCAGTTCTTC. Translation: CASSFGLAGESEQFF.

The CDR3 nucleotides are TGTGCCACCCTACAGGAGCCTTTCAGCAATCAGCCCCAGCATTTT. The encoded protein is CATLQEPFSNQPQHF. The chain joins TRBV19 to TRBJ1-5, with D possibly being TRBD1 (5 bases). V lost 10 bases and J 1 base, leaving 17 bases between the germline ends. The CDR3 is 15 residues long. The germline CDR1 and CDR2 sequences are LNHDA and SQIVND (reference sequence).

With respect to this clone: One end of the junction is discordant with germline, which a read error may explain. CDR3: CASSTSSRDTQYF. The CDR3 coding sequence is TGTGCCAGTAGTACCTCTAGCAGAGATACGCAGTATTTT. This chain uses TRBV19 with TRBJ2-3; weak D call: TRBD2 (5 bases). Germline assignment: CDR1 LNHDA and CDR2 SQIVND (reference sequence). The CDR3 has 13 residues.

The genes are TRBV10-2 and TRBJ2-5; D is perhaps TRBD2 (7 bases). Trimming removed 8 bases from V and 2 bases from J, with 24 bases in between. The germline V gene has CDR1 WSHSY and CDR2 SAAADI. The CDR3 sequence is 17 residues long. CDR3 residues: CASRQSKKGGRQETQYF. The DNA for the CDR3 is TGCGCCAGCCGACAATCCAAAAAGGGGGGGCGGCAAGAGACCCAGTACTTC.